A single sample is the source of the 6 T cell receptor beta chains below, sequenced in a study of T-cell reconstitution after alpha-beta-depleted transplantation in children. TCRbeta library construction was performed incorporating unique molecular identifiers. MiXCR, run by TCRdb on the PCR reads, gives a single entry per CDR3 protein. This table holds 250,000 to 400,000 distinct CDR3 sequences, 20% to 30% found once. The specimen was PBMCs, mostly from graft donor cells, collected 180 days after TCRalphabeta/CD19-depleted stem cell transplant. The receptor source for this set is a male patient younger than 18 who had a stem cell transplant for acute lymphoblastic leukemia, so the T cells may come from the graft donor.

The CDR3 sequence is CASSPRGRANYGYTF. The CDR3 bases are TGTGCCAGCAGCCCCAGGGGCAGGGCTAACTATGGCTACACCTTC. V gene TRBV3-1 combines with J gene TRBJ1-2; D may be TRBD1 (6 bases). V shed 4 bases and J shed 0 bases, with 12 bases lying between them. This CDR3 is 15 amino acids long. CDR1 and CDR2 from the germline V gene are LGHDT and YNNKEL (reference sequence).

The chain recombines TRBV27 with TRBJ2-4; weak D call: TRBD1 (6 bases). V dropped 1 base and J dropped 7 bases, with 11 bases sitting between them. Germline assignment: CDR1 MNHEY and CDR2 SMNVEV (reference sequence). This CDR3 region has 14 residues. The CDR3 DNA sequence: TGTGCCAGCAGTTTATACAGGGTTGATAACATTCAGTACTTC. Encoded protein: CASSLYRVDNIQYF.

This clonotype was counted a few times. The V gene is TRBV5-1, the J gene TRBJ2-5; no firm D call. The V gene lost 5 bases and the J gene lost 1 base, with 18 bases spanning the gap. The CDR3 is 16 residues long. Germline V gene data show CDR1 as SGHRS and CDR2 as YFSETQ. CDR3 in amino acids: CASSPRSHSSQETQYF. The CDR3 nucleotides are TGCGCCAGCAGTCCCCGTAGCCATAGCAGCCAAGAGACCCAGTACTTC.

The CDR3 sequence: CSATPPPSYNEQFF. The CDR3 DNA reads as TGCAGTGCTACCCCGCCCCCCTCCTACAATGAGCAGTTCTTC. The chain carries TRBV20-1 and TRBJ2-1; D gene uncertain. The CDR3 runs to 14 residues. Germline CDR1 DFQATT, CDR2 SNEGSKA (reference sequence). Trimming removed 4 bases from V and 0 bases from J, with 10 bases in between.

The chain recombines TRBV20-1 with TRBJ2-5, with D tentatively TRBD2 (5 bases). The CDR3 has 17 residues. Germline CDR1 and CDR2: DFQATT and SNEGSKA (reference sequence). Trimming cost V 0 bases and J 2 bases, with 19 bases left between them. CDR3 amino acids: CSAREGFGGGRQETQYF. CDR3 coding DNA: TGCAGTGCTAGAGAAGGTTTCGGAGGCGGGCGACAAGAGACCCAGTACTTC.

The rearrangement uses TRBV13 and TRBJ2-1; D is possibly TRBD1 (5 bases). The V end was cut by 6 bases, the J end by 2 bases, with 14 bases between. Germline assignment: CDR1 PRHDT and CDR2 FYEKMQ (reference sequence). The CDR3 is 15 residues long. The CDR3 is CASSSRAGAYNEQFF. The CDR3 DNA sequence: TGTGCCAGCAGTTCCAGGGCAGGTGCCTACAATGAGCAGTTCTTC.